These T cell receptor beta chains were read from a single sample in a study of T-cell reconstitution after alpha-beta-depleted transplantation in children. TCRdb analysed the PCR reads with MiXCR anew, one entry per CDR3 protein. The sample shows approximately 400,000 distinct CDR3 sequences, about 16% of them seen only once. Sequencing was performed on PBMCs, mostly from graft donor cells, taken 360 days after TCRalphabeta/CD19-depleted stem cell transplant. The source is a boy under two years old who had a stem cell transplant for Wiskott-Aldrich syndrome, so the T cells may come from the graft donor. Each CDR3 is given with its conserved first and last residue. A D gene is named only where the DNA matches it firmly. Some rows have no size entry. The others give once, few or many, or a class for an expanded clone.

J gene,D gene,clone size,V gene,CDR3 protein,CDR3 DNA
TRBJ2-2,NA,few,TRBV7-2,CASSWSGTLPTGELFF,TGTGCCAGCAGCTGGTCCGGGACTTTGCCCACCGGGGAGCTGTTTTTT
TRBJ1-2,NA,once,TRBV20-1,CSARDPGPRGGYTF,TGCAGTGCTAGAGACCCAGGACCCAGGGGTGGCTACACCTTC
TRBJ2-5,NA,NA,TRBV29-1,CSAEGGVQETQYF,TGCAGCGCCGAAGGGGGGGTTCAAGAGACCCAGTACTTC
TRBJ2-7,TRBD1,NA,TRBV2,CASSEWFDRGDYEQYF,TGTGCCAGCAGTGAATGGTTCGACAGGGGAGACTACGAGCAGTACTTC
TRBJ1-6,NA,NA,TRBV5-4,CARSLGSKSPLHF,TGTGCCAGGAGCCTGGGGAGTAAATCACCCCTCCACTTT
TRBJ2-1,NA,few,TRBV7-9,CASNPRVHNEQFF,TGTGCCAGCAACCCTAGGGTGCACAATGAGCAGTTCTTC
TRBJ2-2,NA,many,TRBV7-9,CASSLGAGELFF,TGTGCCAGCAGCTTAGGGGCCGGGGAGCTGTTTTTT
TRBJ2-7,TRBD1,few,TRBV7-2,CASSRDRLAYEQYF,TGTGCCAGCAGCCGGGACAGGTTAGCCTACGAGCAGTACTTC
TRBJ2-2,TRBD1,few,TRBV24-1,CATAGQGYTGELFF,TGTGCCACCGCAGGACAGGGGTACACCGGGGAGCTGTTTTTT
TRBJ2-1,TRBD2,NA,TRBV5-1,CASSPSGNWANEQFF,TGCGCCAGCAGCCCTAGCGGGAACTGGGCCAATGAGCAGTTCTTC
TRBJ2-3,NA,NA,TRBV7-6,CASSRQTPSTDTQYF,TGTGCCAGCAGCCGTCAGACTCCTAGCACAGATACGCAGTATTTT
TRBJ2-7,NA,few,TRBV5-5,CASSLAPQGFSYEQYF,TGTGCCAGCAGCTTGGCCCCACAGGGATTCTCCTACGAGCAGTACTTC
TRBJ2-7,NA,NA,TRBV2,CASSASSSGEQYF,TGTGCCAGCAGTGCGTCGAGTTCGGGCGAGCAGTACTTC
TRBJ2-2,NA,NA,TRBV6-1,CATVRLRRGNTGELFF,TGTGCCACCGTCCGCCTCCGGCGGGGCAACACCGGGGAGCTGTTTTTT
TRBJ2-5,TRBD1,NA,TRBV5-1,CASSLVPGTVQETQYF,TGCGCCAGCAGCTTGGTTCCCGGGACAGTACAAGAGACCCAGTACTTC
TRBJ2-7,NA,NA,TRBV12-3/TRBV12-4,CASSPSGLLHEQYF,TGTGCCAGCAGCCCATCGGGACTCCTCCACGAGCAGTACTTC
TRBJ2-7,TRBD1,few,TRBV13,CASSYATGGEQYF,TGTGCCAGCAGCTACGCTACAGGGGGCGAGCAGTACTTC
TRBJ1-1,NA,few,TRBV2,CASTGLENTEAFF,TGTGCCAGCACGGGGTTAGAGAACACTGAAGCTTTCTTT
TRBJ2-5,TRBD2,few,TRBV18,CASSPWTSGSQETQYF,TGTGCCAGCTCACCCTGGACTAGCGGGAGTCAAGAGACCCAGTACTTC
TRBJ2-7,TRBD2,NA,TRBV7-9,CASSRGLAGGLSYEQYF,TGTGCCAGCAGCCGGGGACTAGCGGGAGGCCTCTCCTACGAGCAGTACTTC
TRBJ2-7,TRBD1,few,TRBV7-8,CASSLRGTGTGNEQYF,TGTGCCAGCAGCCTCCGCGGGACAGGCACAGGGAACGAGCAGTACTTC
TRBJ2-1,TRBD2,few,TRBV24-1,CATSERGGNEQFF,TGTGCCACCAGTGAGCGGGGGGGAAATGAGCAGTTCTTC
TRBJ2-7,NA,NA,TRBV5-1,CASSLAPEAYEQYF,TGCGCCAGCAGCTTGGCCCCGGAGGCCTACGAGCAGTACTTC
TRBJ1-4,TRBD1,NA,TRBV19,CASTPHRGGEKLFF,TGTGCCAGTACCCCACACAGGGGCGGAGAAAAACTGTTTTTT
TRBJ2-2,TRBD1,many,TRBV24-1,CATSDPGQGTGELFF,TGTGCCACCAGTGATCCGGGACAGGGGACCGGGGAGCTGTTTTTT
TRBJ1-2,NA,few,TRBV7-2,CASSLEGYRPYTF,TGTGCCAGCAGCTTAGAGGGGTACAGGCCCTACACCTTC
TRBJ2-1,TRBD2,NA,TRBV6-1,CASRGGPRATSGDYNEQFF,TGTGCCAGCAGAGGGGGCCCCAGGGCGACTAGCGGAGACTACAATGAGCAGTTCTTC
TRBJ2-2,NA,NA,TRBV12-3/TRBV12-4,CASSDRIGGELFF,TGTGCCAGCAGTGACAGGATCGGCGGGGAGCTGTTTTTT
TRBJ2-2,NA,few,TRBV24-1,CATSDPGAANTGELFF,TGTGCCACCAGTGACCCAGGGGCCGCGAACACCGGGGAGCTGTTTTTT
TRBJ2-5,TRBD2,many,TRBV12-3/TRBV12-4,CASSLTSGGETQYF,TGTGCCAGCAGTTTAACTAGCGGGGGGGAGACCCAGTACTTC
TRBJ2-7,NA,NA,TRBV5-1,CASSLVDGYEQYF,TGCGCCAGCAGCTTGGTGGACGGCTACGAGCAGTACTTC
TRBJ2-2,NA,NA,TRBV10-3,CAISENLVTGELFF,TGTGCCATCAGTGAGAATCTGGTAACCGGGGAGCTGTTTTTT
TRBJ2-6,TRBD1,NA,TRBV29-1,CSVDTGAGANVLTF,TGCAGCGTCGACACAGGGGCTGGGGCCAACGTCCTGACTTTC
TRBJ2-1,TRBD2,NA,TRBV27,CASSSLSGGEQFF,TGTGCCAGCAGTTCCCTCAGCGGGGGGGAGCAGTTCTTC
TRBJ1-1,NA,NA,TRBV7-9,CAARGLNTEAFF,TGTGCCGCGCGGGGGTTGAACACTGAAGCTTTCTTT
TRBJ2-1,NA,NA,TRBV15,CATSRDFAGVRGNEQFF,TGTGCCACCAGCAGAGATTTCGCAGGGGTCCGTGGTAATGAGCAGTTCTTC
TRBJ2-7,NA,NA,TRBV6-5,CASSYWGKGIYEQYF,TGTGCCAGCAGTTACTGGGGGAAGGGGATCTACGAGCAGTACTTC
TRBJ2-1,TRBD2,few,TRBV20-1,CSARARTSGGVNEQFF,TGCAGTGCTAGAGCGCGGACTAGCGGGGGGGTCAATGAGCAGTTCTTC
TRBJ2-7,NA,NA,TRBV5-1,CASSGTISPSYEQYF,TGCGCCAGCAGCGGAACGATTTCACCCAGCTACGAGCAGTACTTC
TRBJ2-7,TRBD2,few,TRBV7-6,CASSFSGASYEQYF,TGTGCCAGCAGCTTTAGCGGGGCCTCCTACGAGCAGTACTTC
TRBJ2-7,NA,NA,TRBV4-3,CASSLEGTGIYEQYF,TGCGCCAGCAGCCTAGAGGGCACAGGGATCTACGAGCAGTACTTC
TRBJ1-5,NA,NA,TRBV12-3/TRBV12-4,CASSGEGAQHF,TGTGCCAGCAGTGGTGAGGGGGCCCAGCATTTT
TRBJ2-1,TRBD2,few,TRBV13,CASSPPGGRSYNEQFF,TGTGCCAGCAGCCCCCCGGGAGGCCGCTCCTACAATGAGCAGTTCTTC
TRBJ2-7,NA,NA,TRBV5-1,CASSLTDIYEQYF,TGCGCCAGCAGCTTGACAGACATCTACGAGCAGTACTTC
TRBJ2-7,NA,few,TRBV5-1,CASSLVDWGYEQYF,TGCGCCAGCAGCTTGGTCGACTGGGGTTACGAGCAGTACTTC
TRBJ2-2,TRBD2,few,TRBV10-3,CAISFALAGGDTGELFF,TGTGCCATCAGCTTTGCCCTAGCGGGGGGCGACACCGGGGAGCTGTTTTTT
TRBJ2-6,TRBD1,few,TRBV5-1,CASTQRGTGRSGANVLTF,TGCGCCAGCACCCAGAGAGGGACAGGGAGGTCTGGGGCCAACGTCCTGACTTTC
TRBJ2-3,NA,NA,TRBV7-2,CASSLGPVENTQYF,TGTGCCAGCAGCTTAGGACCGGTCGAGAATACGCAGTATTTT
TRBJ1-1,NA,NA,TRBV6-5,CASSLAAGEGTEAFF,TGTGCCAGCAGTTTAGCCGCAGGGGAAGGTACTGAAGCTTTCTTT
TRBJ2-2,TRBD1,few,TRBV24-1,CATSTPTGADTGELFF,TGTGCCACCAGTACCCCGACAGGGGCGGACACCGGGGAGCTGTTTTTT
TRBJ2-7,NA,NA,TRBV4-1,CASSPIRGWEQYF,TGCGCCAGCAGCCCGATCAGGGGTTGGGAGCAGTACTTC
TRBJ2-3,TRBD2,few,TRBV20-1,CSARLGLAGGQGTQYF,TGCAGTGCTAGACTGGGACTAGCGGGGGGGCAGGGTACGCAGTATTTT
TRBJ1-4,NA,NA,TRBV7-9,CASSAPSRSNEKLFF,TGTGCCAGCAGCGCACCTTCCCGATCGAATGAAAAACTGTTTTTT
TRBJ1-5,NA,NA,TRBV4-1,CASSQVRGFGNQPQHF,TGCGCCAGCAGCCAAGTTCGGGGGTTTGGCAATCAGCCCCAGCATTTT
TRBJ2-1,NA,NA,TRBV10-3,CAISEGVTVDPERFF,TGTGCCATCAGTGAGGGTGTGACAGTAGACCCTGAGCGGTTCTTC
TRBJ2-1,NA,NA,TRBV19,CASSMLWRGPRTEQFF,TGTGCCAGTAGTATGCTTTGGCGGGGGCCGAGGACTGAGCAGTTCTTC
TRBJ2-7,TRBD1,once,TRBV7-9,CASTISGQAYEQYF,TGTGCCAGCACCATATCGGGACAGGCCTACGAGCAGTACTTC
TRBJ2-1,TRBD2,NA,TRBV12-3/TRBV12-4,CASSLGVVRLAGTDEQFF,TGTGCCAGCAGTTTAGGGGTCGTTAGGCTAGCGGGTACGGATGAGCAGTTCTTC
TRBJ2-2,NA,NA,TRBV6-2/TRBV6-3,CASRLGTFTGELFF,TGTGCCAGCAGACTCGGGACTTTTACGGGGGAGCTGTTTTTT